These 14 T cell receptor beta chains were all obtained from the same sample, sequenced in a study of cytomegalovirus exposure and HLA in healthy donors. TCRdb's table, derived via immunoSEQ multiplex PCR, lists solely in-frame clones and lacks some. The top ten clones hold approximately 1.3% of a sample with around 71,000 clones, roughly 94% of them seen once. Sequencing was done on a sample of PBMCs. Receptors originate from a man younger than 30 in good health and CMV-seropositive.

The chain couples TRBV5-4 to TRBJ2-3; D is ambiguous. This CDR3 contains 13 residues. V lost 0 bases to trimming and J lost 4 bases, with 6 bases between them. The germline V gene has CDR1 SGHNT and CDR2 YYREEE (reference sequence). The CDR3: CASSLAGSDTQYF. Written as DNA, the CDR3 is TGTGCCAGCAGCTTGGCCGGGTCAGATACGCAGTATTTT.

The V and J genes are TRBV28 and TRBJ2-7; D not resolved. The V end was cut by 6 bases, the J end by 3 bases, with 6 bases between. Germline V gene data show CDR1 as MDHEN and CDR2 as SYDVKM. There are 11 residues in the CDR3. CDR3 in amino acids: CASSLHYEQYF. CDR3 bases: TGTGCCAGCAGCTTACACTACGAGCAGTACTTC.

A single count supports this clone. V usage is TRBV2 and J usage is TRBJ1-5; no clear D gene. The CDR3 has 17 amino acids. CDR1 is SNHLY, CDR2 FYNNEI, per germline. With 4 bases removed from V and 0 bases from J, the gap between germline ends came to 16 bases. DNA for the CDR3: TGTGCCAGCAGTGTTGGTGGAGGATTTTATAGCAATCAGCCCCAGCATTTT. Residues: CASSVGGGFYSNQPQHF.

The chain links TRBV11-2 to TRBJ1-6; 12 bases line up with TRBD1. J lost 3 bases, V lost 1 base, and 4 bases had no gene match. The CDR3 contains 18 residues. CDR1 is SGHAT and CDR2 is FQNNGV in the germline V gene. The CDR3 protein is CASSLAGTGGSYNSPLHF. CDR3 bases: TGTGCCAGCAGCTTAGCGGGGACAGGGGGCAGCTATAATTCACCCCTCCACTTT.

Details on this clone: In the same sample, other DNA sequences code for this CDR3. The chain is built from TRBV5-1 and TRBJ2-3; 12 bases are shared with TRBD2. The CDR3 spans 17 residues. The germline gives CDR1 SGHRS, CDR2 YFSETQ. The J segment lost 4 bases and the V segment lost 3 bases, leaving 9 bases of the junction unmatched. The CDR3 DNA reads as TGCGCCAGCAGCTCCTCGCTAGCGGGAGGGGGCCCAGATACGCAGTATTTT. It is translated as CASSSSLAGGGPDTQYF.

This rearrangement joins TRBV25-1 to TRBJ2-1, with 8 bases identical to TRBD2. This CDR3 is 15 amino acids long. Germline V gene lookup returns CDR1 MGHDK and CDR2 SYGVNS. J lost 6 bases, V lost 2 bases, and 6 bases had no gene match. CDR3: CASSEAAGEVNEQFF. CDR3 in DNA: TGTGCCAGCAGTGAAGCAGCGGGAGAGGTCAATGAGCAGTTCTTC.

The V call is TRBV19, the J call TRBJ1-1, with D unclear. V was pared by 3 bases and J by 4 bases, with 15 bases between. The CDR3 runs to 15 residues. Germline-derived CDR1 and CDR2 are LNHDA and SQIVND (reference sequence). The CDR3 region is CASSIGSRLLTEAFF. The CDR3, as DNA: TGTGCCAGTAGTATTGGTTCCAGGTTACTCACTGAAGCTTTCTTT.

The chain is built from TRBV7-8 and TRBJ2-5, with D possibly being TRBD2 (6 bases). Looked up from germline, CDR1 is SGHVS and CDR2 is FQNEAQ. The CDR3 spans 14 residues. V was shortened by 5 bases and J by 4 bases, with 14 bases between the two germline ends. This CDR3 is CASSRGWGVETQYF. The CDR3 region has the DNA TGTGCCAGCAGCCGCGGTTGGGGGGTAGAGACCCAGTACTTC.

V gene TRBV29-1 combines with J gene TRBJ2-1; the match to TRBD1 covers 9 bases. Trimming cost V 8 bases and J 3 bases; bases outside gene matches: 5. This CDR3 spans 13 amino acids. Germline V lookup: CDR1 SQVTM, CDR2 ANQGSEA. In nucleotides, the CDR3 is TGCAGCCACCGGGACAGGGTCTACAATGAGCAGTTCTTC. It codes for CSHRDRVYNEQFF.

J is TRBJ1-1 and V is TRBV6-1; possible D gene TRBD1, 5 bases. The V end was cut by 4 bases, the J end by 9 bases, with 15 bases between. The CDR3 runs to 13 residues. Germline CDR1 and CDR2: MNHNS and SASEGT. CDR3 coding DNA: TGTGCCAGCAGTGGATCGGGGGAGGGGAAAGCTTTCTTT. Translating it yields CASSGSGEGKAFF.

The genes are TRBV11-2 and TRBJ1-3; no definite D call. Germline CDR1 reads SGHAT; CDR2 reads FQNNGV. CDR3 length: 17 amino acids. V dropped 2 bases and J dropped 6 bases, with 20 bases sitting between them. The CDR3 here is CASSLNVGVLLENTIYF. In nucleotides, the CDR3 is TGTGCCAGCAGCTTAAACGTCGGGGTCCTGCTGGAAAACACCATATATTTT.

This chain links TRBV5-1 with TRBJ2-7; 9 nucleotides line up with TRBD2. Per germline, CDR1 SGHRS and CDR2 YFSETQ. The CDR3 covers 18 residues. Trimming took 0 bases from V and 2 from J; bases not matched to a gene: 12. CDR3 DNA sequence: TGCGCCAGCAGCTTGGGGGAAGCGGGAGGTCCTCTTCCCTACGAGCAGTACTTC. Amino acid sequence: CASSLGEAGGPLPYEQYF.

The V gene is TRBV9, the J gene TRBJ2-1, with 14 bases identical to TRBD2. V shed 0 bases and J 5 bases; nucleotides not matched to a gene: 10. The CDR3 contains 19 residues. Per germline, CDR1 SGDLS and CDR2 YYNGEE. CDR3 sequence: CASSVAPGTSGREHNEQFF. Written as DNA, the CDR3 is TGTGCCAGCAGCGTAGCTCCAGGGACTAGCGGGAGAGAGCACAATGAGCAGTTCTTC.

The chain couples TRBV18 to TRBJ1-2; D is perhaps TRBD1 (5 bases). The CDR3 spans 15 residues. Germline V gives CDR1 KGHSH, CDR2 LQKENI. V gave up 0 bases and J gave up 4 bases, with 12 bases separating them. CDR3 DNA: TGTGCCAGCTCACCACCGGAAGGGGTGCTCTATGGCTACACCTTC. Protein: CASSPPEGVLYGYTF.